This T cell receptor (beta chain) stems from a study of shared clonotypes between healthy human individuals. Study overall: Plates per donor: three CD4 naive, three CD4 memory, two CD8 naive, one CD8 memory. Study-wide results and caveats: Generation of non-shared clonotypes was less probable than generation of clonotypes shared by all four donors.

With 5 bases removed from V and 1 base from J, the gap between germline ends came to 12 bases. Germline lookup yields CDR1 WSHSY and CDR2 SAAADI. The length of the CDR3 is 15 residues. Concerning this clone itself: Its antigen is unknown.

It was CD45RO-negative cells, positively selected for CCR7, that made up naive CD8 cells, with terminally differentiated effector memory CD45RA+ cells excluded. Recent acute infections and vaccinations were absent in the healthy HIV-negative adult donors. Sequencing was performed with immunoSEQ multiplex PCR; in TCRdb, only in-frame clones are kept and a portion is missing. The data show about 2.1 million clones, roughly 95% seen once. This receptor was identified in a man aged 18 to 30 in good health. Some clones in this sample may be carry-over from other donors' samples. Specimen: naive CD8+ T cells from PBMCs. The rearrangement uses TRBV10-2 and TRBJ1-5, with D perhaps TRBD1 (6 bases). The CDR3 loop reads CASSRDRMSNQPQHF. As DNA, the CDR3 is TGCGCCAGCAGTCGCGACAGGATGAGCAATCAGCCCCAGCATTTT.